These 3 T cell receptor beta chains were all obtained from the same sample, sequenced in a study of post-analysis software for immune sequencing data. General study points: TRBV5-6, TRBV5-1 and TRBV20-1 were among several TRBV segments more frequent in patients than controls.

Antigens for these TCRs are unknown. Sequencing libraries made from TCR beta cDNA carried unique molecular identifiers. TCRdb fed the PCR reads into MiXCR, producing one record per CDR3 protein. The data hold 750,000 to 950,000 distinct CDR3 sequences, with around 53% observed a single time. The source material was blood. The receptors come from a girl aged 5 to 17 with multiple sclerosis.

The CDR3 protein is CSARGAGSFYGYTF. In DNA form, the CDR3 reads TGCAGTGCTAGAGGGGCCGGATCCTTCTATGGCTACACCTTC. The chain recombines TRBV20-1 with TRBJ1-2; D ambiguous. V lost 1 base and J 4 bases, leaving 13 bases between the germline ends. Germline CDR1 and CDR2: DFQATT and SNEGSKA (reference sequence). The CDR3 extends over 14 amino acids.

This chain joins TRBV6-2 or TRBV6-3 and TRBJ2-7; 8 bases are a match to TRBD1. Unmatched junction bases numbered 10, after V lost 0 bases and J lost 0 bases. Germline V gene data show CDR1 as MNHEY and CDR2 as SVGEGT. CDR3 length: 18 amino acids. The CDR3 loop is CASSYSRLVRGHSYEQYF. In DNA, the CDR3 is TGTGCCAGCAGTTACTCGAGGCTGGTCAGGGGGCACTCCTACGAGCAGTACTTC.

The chain joins TRBV5-1 to TRBJ1-2; D is uncertain. The V gene lost 4 bases and the J gene lost 1 base, with 8 bases spanning the gap. CDR1 and CDR2 from the germline V gene are SGHRS and YFSETQ. This CDR3 region has 13 residues. CDR3 loop: CASSPRYNYGYTF. DNA of the CDR3: TGCGCCAGCAGCCCCAGATATAACTATGGCTACACCTTC.